A single T cell receptor (beta chain) is shown here with its context. Its cognate antigen is unknown. The repertoire was sequenced with immunoSEQ multiplex PCR; TCRdb's copy has only in-frame clones and lacks some. The data show roughly 60,000 clones, approximately 90% seen once. The sample comes from a study of OX40 agonist ivuxolimab in advanced cancers. Whole-study context: While on treatment, patients had intravenous ivuxolimab at 0.01 to 10 mg/kg every 2 weeks. Earlier treatment with anti-PD-1, anti-PD-L1 or anti-CTLA-4 was permitted, and 35% to 40% had received some. The study's findings and limits: There was clonal expansion of CD4+ and CD8+ blood T cells by week 6 at 0.1 to 3.0 mg/kg.

Cycle 7 day 1, cycle 4 day 1, and baseline were the timepoints at which blood was sampled. Trimming removed 7 bases from V and 8 bases from J; junction bases left unmatched: 7. Germline V gene data show CDR1 as LNHDA and CDR2 as SQIVND (reference sequence). The CDR3 is 13 amino acids. The rearrangement links TRBV19 to TRBJ2-1, with 8 bases that match TRBD2. The sequence was collected from an adult with an advanced solid tumor such as melanoma, head and neck, liver or kidney cancer. Material: CD4+ or CD8+ T cells sorted from blood, obtained in a trial of the OX40 agonist ivuxolimab. CDR3 loop: CASKSSGRHEQFF. In DNA form, the CDR3 reads TGTGCCAGTAAATCGAGCGGGAGACATGAGCAGTTCTTC.